These 12 T cell receptor beta chains came from one sample sequenced in a study of blood T cell repertoires in COVID-19 (dated by TCRdb to 2018 to 2021). The library was made by the immunoSEQ multiplex PCR assay. TCRdb's version of the immuneACCESS table is confined to in-frame rearrangements and falls short of the full clone set. An unresolved V gene accounts for under half of the shortfall where checked; the remainder is of unknown origin. A total of 250,000 to 300,000 clones appear in this sample, 80% to 90% of them only once. The top ten clonotypes cover about 16% of the sample. Sequencing was done on a sample of PBMCs or T cells enriched from blood (not recorded which). The source of these receptors is a man younger than 35 who had recovered from COVID-19.

This clone was observed a handful of times. The V call is TRBV6-1, the J call TRBJ2-7; the D gene is possibly TRBD2 (6 bases). The CDR3 contains 13 residues. The germline CDR1 and CDR2 sequences are MNHNS and SASEGT. Trimming took off 3 bases at V and 4 bases at J, with 10 bases between the two ends. The CDR3: CASSDLRGYEQYF. The CDR3 DNA sequence: TGTGCCAGCAGTGATTTACGGGGGTACGAGCAGTACTTC.

This clone was seen a handful of times. Other DNA sequences in this specimen translate into the identical CDR3. The CDR3 nucleotides read TGTGCCAGCAGTTTACGGGGGAGTGGCGAGCAGTACTTC. Translated, it gives CASSLRGSGEQYF. The gene calls are TRBV12-3 or TRBV12-4 and TRBJ2-7; a possible D gene is TRBD2 (6 bases). V lost 2 bases and J lost 6, with 11 bases in between. This CDR3 comprises 13 residues.

This chain connects TRBV11-3 to TRBJ2-1; D is perhaps TRBD2 (5 bases). Trimming removed 1 base from V and 1 base from J, with 14 bases in between. CDR3 length equals 17 residues. Germline assignment: CDR1 SGHNT and CDR2 YENEEA. The chain's CDR3 is CASSLVALAISYNEQFF. The CDR3 coding sequence is TGTGCCAGCAGCTTAGTGGCCCTAGCCATATCCTACAATGAGCAGTTCTTC.

The chain carries TRBV27 and TRBJ2-1; tentatively, D is TRBD1 (6 bases). Germline V gives CDR1 MNHEY, CDR2 SMNVEV (reference sequence). Trimming shortened V by 4 bases and J by 0 bases, and 16 bases separated the two germline ends. CDR3 length: 17 amino acids. CDR3 in amino acids: CASSSGQGSSSYNEQFF. The CDR3 coding sequence is TGTGCCAGCAGTTCAGGCCAGGGGTCCAGCTCCTACAATGAGCAGTTCTTC.

The chain links TRBV5-4 to TRBJ2-2, with 10 bases lining up with TRBD1. The CDR3 is 15 amino acids. Germline V lookup: CDR1 SGHNT, CDR2 YYREEE (reference sequence). The J segment lost 6 bases and the V segment lost 3 bases, leaving 5 bases of the junction unmatched. The CDR3 DNA reads as TGTGCCAGCAGCTATCGGACAGGGGGGGCCGGGGAGCTGTTTTTT. Translating gives CASSYRTGGAGELFF.

The rearrangement uses TRBV7-9 and TRBJ2-7, with 9 bases matching TRBD1. Germline assignment: CDR1 SEHNR and CDR2 FQNEAQ (reference sequence). With 3 bases clipped from V and 1 base from J, the junction kept 7 bases outside the gene matches. CDR3 length: 16 amino acids. CDR3 region: CASSLEAGTGSYEQYF. In DNA form, the CDR3 reads TGTGCCAGCAGCTTGGAAGCCGGGACAGGGTCCTACGAGCAGTACTTC.

This chain connects TRBV11-3 to TRBJ1-4; D not resolved. V lost 5 bases and J 1 base, leaving 8 bases between the germline ends. Looked up from germline, CDR1 is SGHNT and CDR2 is YENEEA. The CDR3 covers 14 residues. DNA of the CDR3: TGTGCCAGCAGCCCCGAGGGAACTAATGAAAAACTGTTTTTT. It is translated as CASSPEGTNEKLFF.

The V and J genes are TRBV3-1 (or the pseudogene TRBV3-2) and TRBJ2-1, with TRBD2 matching over 8 bases. The CDR3 is made up of 15 amino acids. V was clipped by 6 bases and J by 8 bases; unmatched bases: 12. Per germline, CDR1 LGHDT and CDR2 YNNKEL (reference sequence). In DNA, the CDR3 is TGTGCCAGCAGTAGGGGACTAGGCTTTGTAGATGAGCAGTTCTTC. Residues: CASSRGLGFVDEQFF.

Of note for this clone: This CDR3 is also generated by other DNA sequences in the sample. CDR3 amino acids: CASSPGQGGYEQYF. The CDR3 DNA reads as TGTGCCAGCAGTCCGGGACAGGGGGGCTACGAGCAGTACTTC. The chain couples TRBV27 to TRBJ2-7; 11 positions match TRBD1. This CDR3 is 14 amino acids long. Trimming removed 5 bases from V and 3 bases from J; junction bases left unmatched: 3. Germline loops: CDR1 MNHEY, CDR2 SMNVEV (reference sequence).

The V gene is TRBV13, the J gene TRBJ2-7; TRBD2 matches 8 bases. V was pared by 5 bases and J by 5 bases, with 8 bases of the junction left unmatched. This CDR3 spans 14 amino acids. Germline V gene lookup returns CDR1 PRHDT and CDR2 FYEKMQ (reference sequence). CDR3 nucleotide sequence: TGTGCCAGCAGCCGCGGGAGGCCCCCCCACGAGCAGTACTTC. This translates into CASSRGRPPHEQYF. The full variable domain, in which reference TRBV13 and TRBJ2-7 provide the parts outside the CDR3, is AAGVIQSPRHLIKEKRETATLKCYPIPRHDTVYWYQQGPGQDPQFLISFYEKMQSDKGSIPDRFSAQQFSDYHSELNMSSLELGDSALYFCASSRGRPPHEQYFGPGTRLTVT.

The chain couples TRBV7-6 to TRBJ1-3; 7 bases map to TRBD1. CDR1 is SGHVS and CDR2 is FNYEAQ in the germline V gene. V lost 5 bases and J lost 0; bases outside the gene matches: 4. CDR3 length: 15 amino acids. CDR3 region: CASSPRDSSGNTIYF. The CDR3 DNA reads as TGTGCCAGCAGCCCAAGGGACAGCTCTGGAAACACCATATATTTT.

The rearrangement links TRBV5-6 to TRBJ2-2, with a tentative D call TRBD1 (5 bases). The CDR3 covers 15 residues. Trimming cost V 2 bases and J 1 base, with 9 bases left between them. Germline CDR1 is SGHDT and CDR2 is YYEEEE. In nucleotides, the CDR3 is TGTGCCAGCAGCTTCCCAGGGATGAACACCGGGGAGCTGTTTTTT. Protein sequence: CASSFPGMNTGELFF.